These T cell receptor beta chains were read from a single sample in a study of cytomegalovirus exposure and HLA in healthy donors. Libraries were prepared by immunoSEQ multiplex PCR; TCRdb keeps only in-frame clonotypes and omits some of them. The sample includes 150,000 to 200,000 clones, 65% to 85% of them seen just once. The sequencing input was PBMCs. Receptors originate from a male donor in good health and CMV-seropositive. Both conserved end residues are part of each CDR3. A D gene is named only where the DNA matches it firmly. Clone size is not always given. Where it is, it says once, few, many or a class for expanded clones.

d_call: -; clone_size: -; j_call: TRBJ1-1; v_call: TRBV19; cdr3_aa: CASRPPRGPEAFF; cdr3_nt: TGTGCCAGTAGGCCCCCCAGGGGCCCTGAAGCTTTCTTT
d_call: TRBD2; clone_size: once; j_call: TRBJ2-3; v_call: TRBV9; cdr3_aa: CASSVGRASGSRDTQYF; cdr3_nt: TGTGCCAGCAGCGTAGGGCGGGCTAGCGGGAGTCGGGATACGCAGTATTTT
d_call: TRBD1; clone_size: -; j_call: TRBJ1-1; v_call: TRBV11-2; cdr3_aa: CASSPTGAADTEAFF; cdr3_nt: TGTGCCAGCAGTCCAACAGGGGCGGCGGACACTGAAGCTTTCTTT
d_call: -; clone_size: -; j_call: TRBJ1-2; v_call: TRBV10-3; cdr3_aa: CAISLQGSGYGYTF; cdr3_nt: TGTGCCATCAGTTTACAGGGTTCTGGCTATGGCTACACCTTC
d_call: TRBD2; clone_size: -; j_call: TRBJ2-3; v_call: TRBV6-1; cdr3_aa: CASSARRSGASTDTQYF; cdr3_nt: TGTGCCAGCAGTGCGCGGAGAAGCGGGGCTAGCACAGATACGCAGTATTTT
d_call: TRBD1; clone_size: -; j_call: TRBJ1-5; v_call: TRBV18; cdr3_aa: CASSSGQEQPQHF; cdr3_nt: TGTGCCAGCTCATCGGGACAGGAACAGCCCCAGCATTTT
d_call: -; clone_size: few; j_call: TRBJ1-3; v_call: TRBV5-6; cdr3_aa: CASSFQGSGNTIYF; cdr3_nt: TGTGCCAGCAGCTTCCAGGGGTCTGGAAACACCATATATTTT
d_call: -; clone_size: -; j_call: TRBJ1-1; v_call: TRBV29-1; cdr3_aa: CSGGGTEAFF; cdr3_nt: TGCAGCGGAGGGGGCACTGAAGCTTTCTTT
d_call: TRBD1; clone_size: -; j_call: TRBJ1-3; v_call: TRBV27; cdr3_aa: CASSPTGFAGNTIYF; cdr3_nt: TGTGCCAGCAGCCCGACAGGGTTTGCTGGAAACACCATATATTTT
d_call: -; clone_size: -; j_call: TRBJ2-7; v_call: TRBV11-3; cdr3_aa: CASSLFGGTGRIYEQYF; cdr3_nt: TGTGCCAGCAGCCTCTTTGGGGGAACAGGGAGAATTTACGAGCAGTACTTC
d_call: -; clone_size: -; j_call: TRBJ2-2; v_call: TRBV7-6; cdr3_aa: CASSLETHANTGELFF; cdr3_nt: TGTGCCAGCAGCTTAGAAACACACGCGAACACCGGGGAGCTGTTTTTT
d_call: -; clone_size: -; j_call: TRBJ2-1; v_call: TRBV7-3; cdr3_aa: CASSLFSYQFF; cdr3_nt: TGTGCCAGCAGCTTATTTTCCTATCAGTTCTTC
d_call: -; clone_size: few; j_call: TRBJ1-5; v_call: TRBV6-1; cdr3_aa: CASSEGIGPGQPQHF; cdr3_nt: TGTGCCAGCAGTGAAGGGATTGGACCGGGACAGCCCCAGCATTTT
d_call: TRBD1; clone_size: -; j_call: TRBJ1-1; v_call: TRBV6-1; cdr3_aa: CASSVRQGGTEAFF; cdr3_nt: TGTGCCAGCAGTGTACGACAGGGGGGCACTGAAGCTTTCTTT
d_call: -; clone_size: -; j_call: TRBJ1-3; v_call: TRBV4-3; cdr3_aa: CASSPYSYSGNTIYF; cdr3_nt: TGCGCCAGCAGCCCCTACAGCTACTCTGGAAACACCATATATTTT
d_call: TRBD2; clone_size: -; j_call: TRBJ2-1; v_call: TRBV11-3; cdr3_aa: CASSFDSGSYNEQFF; cdr3_nt: TGTGCCAGCAGCTTTGACAGCGGGAGCTACAATGAGCAGTTCTTC
d_call: TRBD1; clone_size: -; j_call: TRBJ1-5; v_call: TRBV7-9; cdr3_aa: CASSRDRGTPVSQPQHF; cdr3_nt: TGTGCCAGCAGCAGGGACAGGGGGACGCCGGTGAGTCAGCCCCAGCATTTT
d_call: TRBD2; clone_size: few; j_call: TRBJ2-3; v_call: TRBV7-7; cdr3_aa: CASSTSGRLDTQYF; cdr3_nt: TGTGCTAGCAGCACTAGCGGGAGGTTGGATACGCAGTATTTT
d_call: -; clone_size: -; j_call: TRBJ1-1; v_call: TRBV12-2; cdr3_aa: CASRLAASGWGGSRNTEAFF; cdr3_nt: TGTGCAAGTCGCTTAGCGGCCTCAGGGTGGGGAGGCTCTAGAAACACTGAAGCTTTCTTT
d_call: -; clone_size: -; j_call: TRBJ1-1; v_call: TRBV29-1; cdr3_aa: CSVDLDPGTNTEAFF; cdr3_nt: TGCAGCGTTGATTTGGACCCGGGGACTAACACTGAAGCTTTCTTT
d_call: TRBD1; clone_size: -; j_call: TRBJ2-6; v_call: TRBV2; cdr3_aa: CASSPDRAGANVLTF; cdr3_nt: TGTGCCAGCAGTCCGGACAGGGCTGGGGCCAACGTCCTGACTTTC
d_call: -; clone_size: -; j_call: TRBJ1-3; v_call: TRBV6-5; cdr3_aa: CASSYDGLLSGNTIYF; cdr3_nt: TGTGCCAGCAGTTACGATGGACTGCTCTCTGGAAACACCATATATTTT
d_call: TRBD1; clone_size: -; j_call: TRBJ1-1; v_call: TRBV7-2; cdr3_aa: CASSLGGRGRAFF; cdr3_nt: TGTGCCAGCAGCTTAGGAGGCAGGGGGCGAGCTTTCTTT
d_call: -; clone_size: -; j_call: TRBJ2-7; v_call: TRBV5-4; cdr3_aa: CATVQGMGEQYF; cdr3_nt: TGTGCCACCGTTCAGGGGATGGGCGAGCAGTACTTC
d_call: TRBD1; clone_size: -; j_call: TRBJ1-5; v_call: TRBV23-1; cdr3_aa: CASSLGQGQPQHF; cdr3_nt: TGCGCCAGCAGTCTGGGACAGGGTCAGCCCCAGCATTTT
d_call: -; clone_size: -; j_call: TRBJ1-1; v_call: TRBV28; cdr3_aa: CASSFRGATEAFF; cdr3_nt: TGTGCCAGCAGTTTTCGAGGCGCCACTGAAGCTTTCTTT
d_call: TRBD2; clone_size: -; j_call: TRBJ2-7; v_call: TRBV7-2; cdr3_aa: CASSIGLAATYEQYF; cdr3_nt: TGTGCCAGCAGCATCGGACTAGCGGCCACCTACGAGCAGTACTTC
d_call: TRBD2; clone_size: once; j_call: TRBJ2-7; v_call: TRBV11-1; cdr3_aa: CASSLGLAGVPYEQYF; cdr3_nt: TGTGCCAGCAGCTTGGGACTAGCGGGAGTCCCCTACGAGCAGTACTTC
d_call: TRBD1; clone_size: -; j_call: TRBJ2-5; v_call: TRBV27; cdr3_aa: CASSLSWDRAYQETQYF; cdr3_nt: TGTGCCAGCAGTTTATCCTGGGACAGAGCGTACCAAGAGACCCAGTACTTC
d_call: TRBD2; clone_size: -; j_call: TRBJ2-7; v_call: TRBV5-1; cdr3_aa: CASSRRLAGAYEQYF; cdr3_nt: TGCGCCAGCAGCCGAAGACTAGCGGGAGCCTACGAGCAGTACTTC